Listed below are T cell receptor beta chains from one sample, sequenced in a study of T cell responses to AZD1222 COVID-19 vaccine. Here immunoSEQ multiplex PCR was the method, and the copy in TCRdb shows in-frame clones only, minus some. The table includes 150,000 to 200,000 clones, about 94% detected once. Source: peripheral blood, taken 28 days after the second AZD1222 dose. The source is an adult who received the AZD1222 COVID-19 vaccine. Each CDR3 is given with its conserved first and last residue. A D gene is named only where the DNA matches it firmly. The size of a clone is reported for some rows only, either as once, few or many, or as a class for expanded clones.

size: -
D: -
J: TRBJ1-1
length: 12
V: TRBV10-2
DNA: TGCGCCAGCAGTGGGGGAGGGACTGAAGCTTTCTTT
CDR3: CASSGGGTEAFF

size: once
D: TRBD1
J: TRBJ2-2
length: 16
V: TRBV19
DNA: TGTGCCAGTAGTCCAATGGGACAGGGTCGGACCGGGGAGCTGTTTTTT
CDR3: CASSPMGQGRTGELFF

size: -
D: TRBD1
J: TRBJ1-1
length: 14
V: TRBV6-5
DNA: TGTGCCAGCAGCAAACAGGGGGACGGCACTGAAGCTTTCTTT
CDR3: CASSKQGDGTEAFF

size: once
D: -
J: TRBJ1-1
length: 12
V: TRBV6-5
DNA: TGTGCCAGCGGTAAGACGGACACTGAAGCTTTCTTT
CDR3: CASGKTDTEAFF

size: few
D: -
J: TRBJ1-2
length: 12
V: TRBV7-9
DNA: TGTGCCAGCAGCGTAAGGGAGGGGAGCTACACCTTC
CDR3: CASSVREGSYTF

size: once
D: TRBD2
J: TRBJ2-2
length: 17
V: TRBV19
DNA: TGTGCCAGTAGCTTTTCCGGGACTAGCGGTAACACCGGGGAGCTGTTTTTT
CDR3: CASSFSGTSGNTGELFF

size: few
D: -
J: TRBJ2-7
length: 15
V: TRBV28
DNA: TGTGCCAGCACTACCCAAGGAAGGACTTCCTACGAGCAGTACTTC
CDR3: CASTTQGRTSYEQYF

size: -
D: -
J: TRBJ1-6
length: 16
V: TRBV19
DNA: TGTGCCAGCTCCGTGGGCCAATTCTCCTATAATTCACCCCTCCACTTT
CDR3: CASSVGQFSYNSPLHF

size: -
D: TRBD1
J: TRBJ1-1
length: 18
V: TRBV3-1/TRBV3-2
DNA: TGTGCCAGCACCCGAACCGGGACAGGGGGCTGGATGAACACTGAAGCTTTCTTT
CDR3: CASTRTGTGGWMNTEAFF

size: -
D: -
J: TRBJ1-2
length: 13
V: TRBV7-2
DNA: TGTGCCAGCAGCTTGGACAGAGTCTATGGCTACACCTTC
CDR3: CASSLDRVYGYTF

size: -
D: -
J: TRBJ1-5
length: 15
V: TRBV27
DNA: TGTGCCAGCAGTTTAGGATCGCGCAGCAATCAGCCCCAGCATTTT
CDR3: CASSLGSRSNQPQHF

size: -
D: TRBD2
J: TRBJ2-1
length: 13
V: TRBV11-3
DNA: TGTGCCAGCAGCCACGGGGGGGCGGGCGAGCAGTTCTTC
CDR3: CASSHGGAGEQFF

size: -
D: TRBD1
J: TRBJ2-5
length: 15
V: TRBV7-6
DNA: TGTGCCAGCAGCTTAGGGGGGACAGAACAAGAGACCCAGTACTTC
CDR3: CASSLGGTEQETQYF

size: -
D: -
J: TRBJ1-2
length: 12
V: TRBV12-3/TRBV12-4
DNA: TGTGCGTTGGCGGCCTCTAACTATGGCTACACCTTC
CDR3: CALAASNYGYTF

size: -
D: -
J: TRBJ2-7
length: 13
V: TRBV13
DNA: TGTGCCAGCAGCTTAGTAGGGTTCTACGAGCAGTACTTC
CDR3: CASSLVGFYEQYF

size: -
D: -
J: TRBJ1-1
length: 10
V: TRBV29-1
DNA: TGCAGCGTAGGTCTACTGGAAGCTTTCTTT
CDR3: CSVGLLEAFF

size: -
D: -
J: TRBJ2-5
length: 14
V: TRBV7-9
DNA: TGTGCCAGCAGCTTAGCGGGGGGCGAAGAGACCCAGTACTTC
CDR3: CASSLAGGEETQYF

size: -
D: -
J: TRBJ2-2
length: 17
V: TRBV4-3
DNA: TGCGCCAGCAGCCAAGATCCCCGACGCGCGAACACCGGGGAGCTGTTTTTT
CDR3: CASSQDPRRANTGELFF

size: -
D: TRBD1
J: TRBJ1-2
length: 14
V: TRBV18
DNA: TGTGCCAGCTCTCATGGACAGGGTAACTATGGCTACACCTTC
CDR3: CASSHGQGNYGYTF

size: once
D: -
J: TRBJ2-2
length: 15
V: TRBV19
DNA: TGTGCCAGTAAGGGTGGCAGACCGAACACCGGGGAGCTGTTTTTT
CDR3: CASKGGRPNTGELFF

size: -
D: -
J: TRBJ1-2
length: 13
V: TRBV13
DNA: TGTGCCAGCAGCTTAGGGACACTCTATGGCTACACCTTC
CDR3: CASSLGTLYGYTF

size: -
D: -
J: TRBJ2-2
length: 15
V: TRBV11-2
DNA: TGTGCCAGCAGCTTATTTGGGGGGACCACCGGGGAGCTGTTTTTT
CDR3: CASSLFGGTTGELFF

size: -
D: -
J: TRBJ1-1
length: 15
V: TRBV7-2
DNA: TGTGCCAGCAGCTTAGGGGGCAGCCTGAACACTGAAGCTTTCTTT
CDR3: CASSLGGSLNTEAFF

size: once
D: -
J: TRBJ1-4
length: 13
V: TRBV6-6
DNA: TGTGCCAGTGTCAGGACAACTAATGAAAAACTGTTTTTT
CDR3: CASVRTTNEKLFF

size: -
D: -
J: TRBJ2-7
length: 14
V: TRBV9
DNA: TGTGCCAGCAGCGAAGCGGCAAGCTCCTACGAGCAGTACTTC
CDR3: CASSEAASSYEQYF

size: -
D: TRBD1
J: TRBJ2-7
length: 14
V: TRBV7-8
DNA: TGTGCCAGCAGCCTTAGGGACAGGGTAAGGGAGCAGTACTTC
CDR3: CASSLRDRVREQYF

size: -
D: -
J: TRBJ1-1
length: 15
V: TRBV7-2
DNA: TGTGCCAGCAGCAAGTCAAGATCCGGGAACCCGAGGGCTTTCTTT
CDR3: CASSKSRSGNPRAFF

size: -
D: -
J: TRBJ2-1
length: 13
V: TRBV5-1
DNA: TGCGCCAGCAGCTTTAACGCCTACAATGAGCAGTTCTTC
CDR3: CASSFNAYNEQFF

size: -
D: -
J: TRBJ1-2
length: 13
V: TRBV6-1
DNA: TGTGCCAGCAGTGAAAGGGGTAACTATGGCTACACCTTC
CDR3: CASSERGNYGYTF

size: -
D: -
J: TRBJ2-3
length: 15
V: TRBV27
DNA: TGTGCCAGCAGACGCTCAGGGAGGCGCACAGATACGCAGTATTTT
CDR3: CASRRSGRRTDTQYF

size: -
D: -
J: TRBJ1-5
length: 14
V: TRBV5-1
DNA: TGCGCCAGCAGCTTGGGGGGTGAGGGGCAGCCCCAGCATTTT
CDR3: CASSLGGEGQPQHF

size: -
D: -
J: TRBJ2-2
length: 13
V: TRBV6-5
DNA: TGTGCCAGCAGTTACAGGGAAACCGGGGAGCTGTTTTTT
CDR3: CASSYRETGELFF

size: -
D: -
J: TRBJ1-5
length: 13
V: TRBV28
DNA: TGTGCCAGCAGTTTATTGAGGGGTCAGCCCCAGCATTTT
CDR3: CASSLLRGQPQHF